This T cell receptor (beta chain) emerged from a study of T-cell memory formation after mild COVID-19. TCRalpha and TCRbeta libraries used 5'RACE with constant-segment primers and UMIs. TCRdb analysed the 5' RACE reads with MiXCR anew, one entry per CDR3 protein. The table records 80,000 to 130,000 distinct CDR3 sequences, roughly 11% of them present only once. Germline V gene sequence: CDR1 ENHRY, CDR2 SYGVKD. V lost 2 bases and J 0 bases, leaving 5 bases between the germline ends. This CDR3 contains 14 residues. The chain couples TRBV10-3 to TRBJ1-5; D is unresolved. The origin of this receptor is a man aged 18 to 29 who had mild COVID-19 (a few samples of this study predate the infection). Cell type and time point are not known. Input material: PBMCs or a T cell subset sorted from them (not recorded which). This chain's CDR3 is CAISEGFSNQPQHF. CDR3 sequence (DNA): TGTGCCATCAGTGAGGGTTTTAGCAATCAGCCCCAGCATTTT.